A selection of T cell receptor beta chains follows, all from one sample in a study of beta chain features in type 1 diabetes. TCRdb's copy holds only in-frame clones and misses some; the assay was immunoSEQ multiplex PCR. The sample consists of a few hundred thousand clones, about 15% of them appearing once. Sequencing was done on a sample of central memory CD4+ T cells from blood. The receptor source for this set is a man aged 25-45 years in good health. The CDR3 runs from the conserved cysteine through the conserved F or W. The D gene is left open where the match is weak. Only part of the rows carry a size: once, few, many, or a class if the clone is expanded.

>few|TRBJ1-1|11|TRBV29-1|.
TGCAGCGTTTTGGGAATGGCTGAAGCTTTCTTT
CSVLGMAEAFF
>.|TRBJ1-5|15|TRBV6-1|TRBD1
TGTGCCAGTCGACAGGGGGGGAGAAGCAATCAGCCCCAGCATTTT
CASRQGGRSNQPQHF
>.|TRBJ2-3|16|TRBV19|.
TGTGCCAGTAGTCAGGCGGCGGCCCGGAGCACAGATACGCAGTATTTT
CASSQAAARSTDTQYF
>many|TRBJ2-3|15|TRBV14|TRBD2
TGTGCCAGCAGCCTCTTAGCGGGAGTCTTGGATACGCAGTATTTT
CASSLLAGVLDTQYF
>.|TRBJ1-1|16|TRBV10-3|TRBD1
TGTGCCATCAGCGACAGGGGGGCGGTCATGAACACTGAAGCTTTCTTT
CAISDRGAVMNTEAFF
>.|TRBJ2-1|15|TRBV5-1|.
TGCGCCAGCAGCTTCAGCCGGATAGCCTACAATGAGCAGTTCTTC
CASSFSRIAYNEQFF
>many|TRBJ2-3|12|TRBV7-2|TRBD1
TGTGCCAGCAGCTTATCCGGGACAGGGGGAACTTTT
CASSLSGTGGTF
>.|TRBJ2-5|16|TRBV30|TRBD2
TGTGCCTGGAGCGCGGGGGGCCATTCCGGTATGGAGACCCAGTACTTC
CAWSAGGHSGMETQYF
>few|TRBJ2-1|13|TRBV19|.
TGTGCCAGTAGTATAGGGACCTTTGGTGAGCAGTTCTTC
CASSIGTFGEQFF
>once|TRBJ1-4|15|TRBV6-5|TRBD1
TGTGCCAGCAAAAAGACAGGGTCAACTAATGAAAAACTGTTTTTT
CASKKTGSTNEKLFF
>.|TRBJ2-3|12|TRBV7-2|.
TGTGCCAGCAGCCCCCTACGAGATACGCAGTATTTT
CASSPLRDTQYF
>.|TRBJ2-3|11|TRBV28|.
TGTGCCAGCTTTGGGGACGGGACGCAGTATTTT
CASFGDGTQYF
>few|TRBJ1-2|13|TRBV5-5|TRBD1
TGTGCCAGCAGCTTATCCCAATTTCAGGGGGCGGTCTTC
CASSLSQFQGAVF
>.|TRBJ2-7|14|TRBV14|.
TGTGCCAGCAGCCAACCAGGGGAAGGCGGCGAGCAGTACTTC
CASSQPGEGGEQYF
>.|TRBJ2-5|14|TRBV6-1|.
TGTGCCAGCAGTGATAGCCCGGGAATGGAGACCCAGTACTTC
CASSDSPGMETQYF
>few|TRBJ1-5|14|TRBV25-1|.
TGTGCCAGCAGTGTCGCGGGGGGGGCCCAGCCCCAGCATTTT
CASSVAGGAQPQHF
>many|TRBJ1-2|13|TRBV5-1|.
TGCGCCAGCAGCGATGACGGAAGCTATGGCTACACCTTC
CASSDDGSYGYTF
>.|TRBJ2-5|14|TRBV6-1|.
TGTGCCAGCAGAGTTGACAGGCTAGAAGAGACCCAGTACTTC
CASRVDRLEETQYF
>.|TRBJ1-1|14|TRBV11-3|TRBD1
TGTGCCAGCAGCTTAGCGGGTGTGGACAGGGTTGCTTTCTTT
CASSLAGVDRVAFF
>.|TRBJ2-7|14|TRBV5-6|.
TGTGCCAGCAGCTTCCTTGGCCGCCCCTACGAGCAGTACTTC
CASSFLGRPYEQYF
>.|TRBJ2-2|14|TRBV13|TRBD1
TGTGCCAGCAGCTTAGTACAGGGGGTTGGGGAGCTGTTTTTT
CASSLVQGVGELFF
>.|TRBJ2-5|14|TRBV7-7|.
TGTGCCAGCAGTGAACGATTCTTCCAAGAGACCCAGTACTTC
CASSERFFQETQYF
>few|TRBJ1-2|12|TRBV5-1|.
TGCGCCAGCAGCTTGAATAGGGGTGGCTACACCTTC
CASSLNRGGYTF
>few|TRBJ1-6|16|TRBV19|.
TGTGCCAGCATTGAACAGGCAAACGCCCGGAATTCACCCCTCCACTTT
CASIEQANARNSPLHF
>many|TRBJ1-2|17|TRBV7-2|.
TGTGCCAGCAGCTTAGTGGGCGGGGCAGGGTCTAACTATGGCTACACCTTC
CASSLVGGAGSNYGYTF
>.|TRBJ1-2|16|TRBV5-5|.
TGTGCCAGCAGCCTCCATCAAGCAACCTACTCATATGGCTACACCTTC
CASSLHQATYSYGYTF
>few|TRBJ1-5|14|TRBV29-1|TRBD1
TGCAGCGTTGCCGAGGGGACAGGGGGTTCGCCCCAGCATTTT
CSVAEGTGGSPQHF
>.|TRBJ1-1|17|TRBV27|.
TGTGCCAGCAGTTTATCCCAGACGGGCGGGCCGAACACTGAAGCTTTCTTT
CASSLSQTGGPNTEAFF
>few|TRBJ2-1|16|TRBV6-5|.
TGTGCCAGCAGTTATATCGGCGAGAGCTCCTACAATGAGCAGTTCTTC
CASSYIGESSYNEQFF
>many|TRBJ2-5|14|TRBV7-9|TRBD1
TGTGCCAGCAGCGCGGACAGGAGCCAAGAGACCCAGTACTTC
CASSADRSQETQYF
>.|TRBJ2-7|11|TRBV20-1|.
TGCAGTGCTAGATGGGTTTACGAGCAGTACTTC
CSARWVYEQYF
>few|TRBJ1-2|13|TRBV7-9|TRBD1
TGTGCCAGCAGCATACAGGGGGCGAGTGGCTACACCTTC
CASSIQGASGYTF
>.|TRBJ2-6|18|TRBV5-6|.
TGTGCCAGCAGCTTGGGAGAGGTCAGGCTCTCTGGGGCCAACGTCCTGACTTTC
CASSLGEVRLSGANVLTF
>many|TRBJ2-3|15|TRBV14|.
TGTGCCAGCAGTGAACTTCTAGCGAGCACAGATACGCAGTATTTT
CASSELLASTDTQYF
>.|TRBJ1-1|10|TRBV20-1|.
TGCAGTGCTATTGCTGTCGAAGCTTTCTTT
CSAIAVEAFF
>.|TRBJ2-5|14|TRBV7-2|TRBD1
TGTGCCAGCAGCTTAGTGGCAGGGGGAGAGACCCAGTACTTC
CASSLVAGGETQYF
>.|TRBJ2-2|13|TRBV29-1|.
TGCAGCGTTGATGAGGGGTACACCGGGGAGCTGTTTTTT
CSVDEGYTGELFF
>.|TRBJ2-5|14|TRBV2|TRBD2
TGTGCCAGCAGTGCGGGAGGGCCTGGGGAGACCCAGTACTTC
CASSAGGPGETQYF
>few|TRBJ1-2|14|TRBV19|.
TGTGCCAGTAGTATTCCGGGAGGAAACTATGGCTACACCTTC
CASSIPGGNYGYTF
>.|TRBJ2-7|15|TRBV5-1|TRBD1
TGCGCCAGCAGCTTGGGTGGGACAGCCAACTACGAGCAGTACTTC
CASSLGGTANYEQYF
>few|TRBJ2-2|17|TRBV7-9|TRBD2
TGTGCCAGCAGCCGGAGATTTGCGGGAGTTAACACCGGGGAGCTGTTTTTT
CASSRRFAGVNTGELFF